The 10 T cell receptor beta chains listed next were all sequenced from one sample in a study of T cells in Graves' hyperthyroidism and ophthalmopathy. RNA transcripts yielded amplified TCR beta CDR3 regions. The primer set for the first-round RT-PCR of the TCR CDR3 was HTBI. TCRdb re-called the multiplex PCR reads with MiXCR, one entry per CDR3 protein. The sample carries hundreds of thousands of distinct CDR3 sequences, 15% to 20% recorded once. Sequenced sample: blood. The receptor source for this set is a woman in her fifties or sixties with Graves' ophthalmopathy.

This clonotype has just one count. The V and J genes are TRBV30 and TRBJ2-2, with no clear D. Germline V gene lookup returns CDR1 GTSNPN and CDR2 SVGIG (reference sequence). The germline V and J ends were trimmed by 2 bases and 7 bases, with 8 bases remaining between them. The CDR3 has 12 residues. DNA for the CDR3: TGTGCCTGGAGTCCGTACGGCGGGGAGCTGTTTTTT. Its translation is CAWSPYGGELFF.

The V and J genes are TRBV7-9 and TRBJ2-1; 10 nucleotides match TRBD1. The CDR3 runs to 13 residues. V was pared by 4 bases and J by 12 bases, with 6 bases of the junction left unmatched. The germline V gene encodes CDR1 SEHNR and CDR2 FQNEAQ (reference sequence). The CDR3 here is CASSSATGGWQFF. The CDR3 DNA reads TGTGCCAGCAGCTCTGCGACAGGGGGCTGGCAGTTCTTC. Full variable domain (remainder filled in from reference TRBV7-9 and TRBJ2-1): DTGVSQNPRHKITKRGQNVTFRCDPISEHNRLYWYRQTLGQGPEFLTYFQNEAQLEKSRLLSDRFSAERPKGSFSTLEIQRTEQGDSAMYLCASSSATGGWQFFGPGTRLTVL.

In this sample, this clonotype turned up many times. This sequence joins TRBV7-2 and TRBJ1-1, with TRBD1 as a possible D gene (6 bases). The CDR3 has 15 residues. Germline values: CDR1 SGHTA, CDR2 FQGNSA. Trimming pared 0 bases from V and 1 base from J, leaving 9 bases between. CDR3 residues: CASSLAGTQNTEAFF. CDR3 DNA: TGTGCCAGCAGCTTAGCCGGGACACAGAACACTGAAGCTTTCTTT.

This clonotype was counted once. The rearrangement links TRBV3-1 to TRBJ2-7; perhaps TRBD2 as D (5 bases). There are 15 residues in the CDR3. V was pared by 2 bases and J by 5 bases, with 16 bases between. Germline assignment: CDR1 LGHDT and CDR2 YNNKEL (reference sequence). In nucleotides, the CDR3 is TGTGCCAGCAGCCAATTGAGGCCTTTCGGGGACGAGCAGTACTTC. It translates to CASSQLRPFGDEQYF.

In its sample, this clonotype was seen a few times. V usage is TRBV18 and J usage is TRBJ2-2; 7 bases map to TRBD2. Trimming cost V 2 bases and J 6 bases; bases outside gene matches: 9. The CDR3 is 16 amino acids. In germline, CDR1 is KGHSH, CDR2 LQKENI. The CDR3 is CASSPRAGESAGELFF. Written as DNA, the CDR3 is TGTGCCAGCTCACCAAGGGCGGGAGAGAGCGCCGGGGAGCTGTTTTTT.

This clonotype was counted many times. CDR3 coding DNA: TGCAGCGCCGACCGGCACGGGAGCGCCTACAATGAGCAGTTCTTC. Translated, it gives CSADRHGSAYNEQFF. V is TRBV29-1 and J is TRBJ2-1; weak D call: TRBD2 (6 bases). CDR3 size: 15 residues. Germline V gene data show CDR1 as SQVTM and CDR2 as ANQGSEA. Between the trimmed V and J ends, which lost 7 bases and 2 bases, there was a span of 18 bases.

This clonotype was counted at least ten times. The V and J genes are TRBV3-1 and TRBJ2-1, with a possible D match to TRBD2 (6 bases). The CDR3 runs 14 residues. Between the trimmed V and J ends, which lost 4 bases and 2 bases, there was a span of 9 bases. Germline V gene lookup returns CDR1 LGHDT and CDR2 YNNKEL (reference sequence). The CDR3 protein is CASSLLATYNEQFF. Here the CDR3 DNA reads TGTGCCAGCAGCCTGCTAGCGACCTACAATGAGCAGTTCTTC.

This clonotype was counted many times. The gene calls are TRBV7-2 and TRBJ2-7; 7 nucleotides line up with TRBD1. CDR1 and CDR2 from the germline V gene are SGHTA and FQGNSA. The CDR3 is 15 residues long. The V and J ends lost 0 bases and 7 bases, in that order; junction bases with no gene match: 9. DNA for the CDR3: TGTGCCAGCAGCTTAGCAAGGGGACAGTCTACGGAGCAGTACTTC. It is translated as CASSLARGQSTEQYF.

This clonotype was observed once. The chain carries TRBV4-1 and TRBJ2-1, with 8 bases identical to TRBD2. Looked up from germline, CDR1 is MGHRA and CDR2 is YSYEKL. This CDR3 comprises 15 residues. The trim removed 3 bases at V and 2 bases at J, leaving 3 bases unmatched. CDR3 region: CASSHREGPYNEQFF. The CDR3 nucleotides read TGCGCCAGCAGCCATCGGGAGGGCCCCTACAATGAGCAGTTCTTC.

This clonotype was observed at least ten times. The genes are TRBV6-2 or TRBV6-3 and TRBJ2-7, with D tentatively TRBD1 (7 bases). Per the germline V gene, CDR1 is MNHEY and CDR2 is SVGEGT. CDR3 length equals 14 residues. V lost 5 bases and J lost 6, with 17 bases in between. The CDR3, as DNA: TGTGCCAGCAGTCCCCCGCGTCAGGGGGGCGAGCAGTACTTC. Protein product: CASSPPRQGGEQYF.